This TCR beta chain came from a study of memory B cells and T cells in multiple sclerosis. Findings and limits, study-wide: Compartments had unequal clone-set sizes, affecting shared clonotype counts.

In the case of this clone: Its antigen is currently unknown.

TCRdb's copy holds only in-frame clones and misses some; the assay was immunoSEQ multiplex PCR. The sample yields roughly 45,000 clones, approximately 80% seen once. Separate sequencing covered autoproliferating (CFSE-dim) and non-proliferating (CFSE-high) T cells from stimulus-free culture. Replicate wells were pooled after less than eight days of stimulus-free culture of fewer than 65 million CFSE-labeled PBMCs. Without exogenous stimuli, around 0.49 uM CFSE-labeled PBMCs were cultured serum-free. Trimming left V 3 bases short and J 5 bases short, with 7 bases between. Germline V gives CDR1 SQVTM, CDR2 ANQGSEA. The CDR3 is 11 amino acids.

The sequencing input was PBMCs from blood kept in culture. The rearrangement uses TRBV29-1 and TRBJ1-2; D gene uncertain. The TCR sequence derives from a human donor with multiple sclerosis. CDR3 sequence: CSVDKGYGYTF. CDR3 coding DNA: TGCAGCGTTGATAAGGGATATGGCTACACCTTC.